A single sample is the source of the 17 T cell receptor beta chains below, sequenced in a study of identical twins. TCRdb used MiXCR to reprocess the 5' RACE reads, holding one entry per CDR3 protein. The sample holds about 490,000 distinct CDR3 sequences, around 15% seen once. This sample also appeared in a second study, on yellow fever vaccine responses in identical twins.

The specimen sequenced was CD4+ T cells sorted from blood. All receptors derive from a woman younger than 35 in good health.

This clonotype was counted a few times. V gene TRBV5-6 combines with J gene TRBJ1-6; TRBD1 agrees at 7 bases. V lost 2 bases to trimming and J lost 6 bases; unmatched junction nucleotides: 8. Germline V CDR1 and CDR2: SGHDT, YYEEEE. This CDR3 spans 16 amino acids. The CDR3 coding sequence is TGTGCCAGCAGCTTCAGGGACAGCCATCCTAATTCACCCCTCCACTTT. This gives the protein CASSFRDSHPNSPLHF.

The J gene is TRBJ2-3, the V gene TRBV4-1, with TRBD2 identical over 11 bases. In germline, CDR1 is MGHRA, CDR2 YSYEKL. The V gene end was trimmed by 3 bases and the J gene end by 3 bases; junction bases not matched to a gene: 8. The CDR3 has 17 residues. CDR3 in DNA: TGCGCCAGCAGCCAGGACCTTAGCGGGAGGGTGACAGATACGCAGTATTTT. Residues: CASSQDLSGRVTDTQYF.

This clonotype was seen only a few times. This chain connects TRBV12-3 or TRBV12-4 to TRBJ2-2; possible D gene TRBD2, 7 bases. The CDR3 runs 15 residues. Between the trimmed V and J ends, which lost 3 bases and 5 bases, there was a span of 13 bases. The CDR3, as DNA: TGTGCCAGCAGTTTTGGGGGGGGGCGGACCGGGGAGCTGTTTTTT. This translates into CASSFGGGRTGELFF.

The V and J genes are TRBV15 and TRBJ2-7; 11 nucleotides align to TRBD2. The CDR3 contains 17 residues. Trimming cost V 0 bases and J 2 bases; bases outside gene matches: 6. Looked up from germline, CDR1 is LNHNV and CDR2 is YYDKDF (reference sequence). The DNA of the CDR3 is TGTGCCACCAGCAGAGAAATTCGTAGCGGGAGGGCCTACGAGCAGTACTTC. Translated: CATSREIRSGRAYEQYF.

This chain connects TRBV12-3 or TRBV12-4 to TRBJ2-1, with no clear D. Trimming pared 7 bases from V and 7 bases from J, leaving 11 bases between. The CDR3 is made up of 12 amino acids. CDR3 sequence: CASTKDQNEQFF. CDR3 coding DNA: TGTGCCAGCACAAAGGACCAAAATGAGCAGTTCTTC.

This clonotype was observed a few times. This chain uses TRBV6-5 with TRBJ1-5, with 7 bases fitting TRBD1. Losses at the gene ends were 2 bases for V and 6 bases for J; bases not matched to a gene: 1. CDR1 MNHEY and CDR2 SVGAGI come from the germline V gene. CDR3 length: 13 residues. CDR3 bases: TGTGCCAGCAGTTACGACAGGGCTCAGCCCCAGCATTTT. This sequence encodes CASSYDRAQPQHF.

In this sample, this clonotype turned up many times. V is TRBV7-8 and J is TRBJ2-1; no clear D. Germline-derived CDR1 and CDR2 are SGHVS and FQNEAQ. This CDR3 is built from 20 residues. The V end lost 2 bases, the J end lost 3 bases, and 26 bases lay between the germline ends. This CDR3 is CASSLPGRARIEVFYNEQFF. DNA for the CDR3: TGTGCCAGCAGCTTACCCGGACGCGCCCGTATCGAGGTTTTCTACAATGAGCAGTTCTTC.

This chain links TRBV20-1 with TRBJ2-2; 11 bases agree with TRBD2. The CDR3 totals 16 residues. Germline-derived CDR1 and CDR2 are DFQATT and SNEGSKA (reference sequence). V dropped 3 bases and J dropped 1; count of bases not matched to a gene: 4. This CDR3 reads CSASTGTSGNTGELFF. Written as DNA, the CDR3 is TGCAGTGCTAGTACCGGGACTAGCGGGAACACCGGGGAGCTGTTTTTT.

V usage is TRBV7-9 and J usage is TRBJ2-5, with 7 positions matching TRBD1. The J segment lost 3 bases and the V segment lost 10 bases, leaving 8 bases of the junction unmatched. Germline CDR1 is SEHNR and CDR2 is FQNEAQ (reference sequence). CDR3 size: 13 residues. This CDR3 is CAKAVGGEETQYF. In nucleotides, the CDR3 is TGTGCCAAAGCGGTAGGGGGCGAAGAGACCCAGTACTTC.

This chain connects TRBV7-2 to TRBJ2-3, with 11 nucleotides matching TRBD2. The germline gives CDR1 SGHTA, CDR2 FQGNSA. V was clipped by 6 bases and J by 2 bases; unmatched bases: 7. This CDR3 has 16 residues. CDR3 DNA: TGTGCCAGCAGTCTAGCGGGGGGTTCCTTCACAGATACGCAGTATTTT. It specifies CASSLAGGSFTDTQYF.

Only a few counts were recorded for this clonotype. The chain is built from TRBV7-3 and TRBJ2-5; the match to TRBD2 covers 16 bases. Losses at the gene ends were 3 bases for V and 1 base for J; bases not matched to a gene: 11. The CDR3 has 20 residues. CDR1 and CDR2 (germline): SGHTA, FQGTGA. CDR3 coding DNA: TGTGCCAGCAGCTTTGCCCTAGGGACTAGCGGGAGGGAAGTCCAAGAGACCCAGTACTTC. As protein: CASSFALGTSGREVQETQYF.

This clonotype has a handful of counts. The CDR3 is CSARDSGGGQSYEQYF. CDR3 coding DNA: TGCAGTGCTAGAGACTCTGGTGGCGGCCAGAGCTACGAGCAGTACTTC. The rearrangement links TRBV20-1 to TRBJ2-7; no definite D call. With 0 bases removed from V and 3 bases from J, the gap between germline ends came to 18 bases. CDR1 is DFQATT and CDR2 is SNEGSKA in the germline V gene (reference sequence). The CDR3 consists of 16 residues.

There are a few counts of this clonotype. The gene calls are TRBV3-1 and TRBJ2-2; unclear D gene. Per germline, CDR1 LGHDT and CDR2 YNNKEL (reference sequence). The CDR3 is made up of 15 amino acids. Trimming removed 1 base at V and 4 bases at J, with 10 bases between. This CDR3 is CASSQGRLATGELFF. The CDR3 DNA reads as TGTGCCAGCAGCCAAGGCCGGTTGGCCACCGGGGAGCTGTTTTTT.

The table lists this clonotype with many counts. This rearrangement joins TRBV5-1 to TRBJ1-1, with D unresolved. The CDR3 extends over 13 amino acids. With 7 bases removed from V and 7 bases from J, the gap between germline ends came to 17 bases. Germline assignment: CDR1 SGHRS and CDR2 YFSETQ. The CDR3 loop is CASGMGQSGEAFF. The CDR3 DNA sequence: TGCGCCAGCGGGATGGGTCAGTCGGGTGAAGCTTTCTTT.

This clonotype was seen a handful of times. The rearrangement links TRBV10-3 to TRBJ2-7, with D perhaps TRBD1 (6 bases). Trimming pared 11 bases from V and 7 bases from J, leaving 18 bases between. CDR3 size: 12 residues. Germline V lookup: CDR1 ENHRY, CDR2 SYGVKD. For the CDR3, the DNA is TGTGCCGTCCAGGGGTCAGGGCTTGAGCAGTACGTC. Amino acid sequence: CAVQGSGLEQYV.

This clonotype was picked up a small number of times. The rearrangement links TRBV7-9 to TRBJ2-5; tentatively, D is TRBD1 or TRBD2 (6 bases each). Germline CDR1 is SEHNR and CDR2 is FQNEAQ (reference sequence). Trimming stripped 5 bases from V and 4 bases from J, with 14 bases between. CDR3 length: 14 amino acids. The CDR3 nucleotides are TGTGCCAGCAGCCCCCGAGGGGGAGGAGAGACCCAGTACTTC. This encodes CASSPRGGGETQYF.

This clonotype was seen at least ten times. V and J are TRBV12-3 or TRBV12-4 and TRBJ1-5; D ambiguous. Deletions cut 5 bases from V and 0 bases from J, with 8 bases between. The CDR3 has 14 amino acids. The CDR3: CASSPTDSNQPQHF. Here the CDR3 DNA reads TGTGCCAGCAGTCCCACAGATAGCAATCAGCCCCAGCATTTT.